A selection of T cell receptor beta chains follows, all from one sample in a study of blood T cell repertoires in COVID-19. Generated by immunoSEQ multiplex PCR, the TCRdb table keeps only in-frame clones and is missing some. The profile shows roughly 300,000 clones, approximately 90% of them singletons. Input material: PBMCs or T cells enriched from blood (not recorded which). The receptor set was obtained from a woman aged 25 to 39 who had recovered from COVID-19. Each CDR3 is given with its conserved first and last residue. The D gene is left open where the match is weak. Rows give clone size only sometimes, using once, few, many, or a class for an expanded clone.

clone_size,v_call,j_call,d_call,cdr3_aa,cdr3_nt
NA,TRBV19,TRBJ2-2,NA,CASSLLAANTGELFF,TGTGCCAGTAGTTTACTAGCCGCGAACACCGGGGAGCTGTTTTTT
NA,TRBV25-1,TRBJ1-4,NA,CASSEVGEGAREKLFF,TGTGCCAGCAGTGAAGTAGGGGAAGGGGCTAGAGAAAAACTGTTTTTT
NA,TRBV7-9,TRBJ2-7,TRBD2,CASSLEPSGRSEQYF,TGTGCCAGCAGCTTAGAACCTAGCGGGCGAAGCGAGCAGTACTTC
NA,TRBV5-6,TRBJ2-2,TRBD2,CASSLGSGIYTGELFF,TGTGCCAGCAGCTTAGGGAGCGGGATTTACACCGGGGAGCTGTTTTTT
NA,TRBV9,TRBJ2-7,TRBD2,CASSVGTSGGYEQYF,TGTGCCAGCAGCGTCGGGACTAGCGGGGGCTACGAGCAGTACTTC
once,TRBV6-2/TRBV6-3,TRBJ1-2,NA,CASSPARANYGYTF,TGTGCCAGCAGTCCCGCCCGCGCTAACTATGGCTACACCTTC
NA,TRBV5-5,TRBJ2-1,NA,CASSLAYEQFF,TGTGCCAGCAGCTTGGCCTATGAGCAGTTCTTC
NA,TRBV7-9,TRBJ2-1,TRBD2,CASINPGGSNNEQFF,TGTGCCAGCATCAACCCGGGGGGGTCCAACAATGAGCAGTTCTTC
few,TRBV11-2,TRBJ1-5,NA,CASSLPPTVEPQHF,TGTGCCAGCAGCTTGCCACCGACTGTAGAGCCCCAGCATTTT
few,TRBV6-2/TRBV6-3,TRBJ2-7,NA,CASSSPEAHFFRNYEQYF,TGTGCCAGCAGTTCCCCTGAGGCCCATTTTTTCCGGAACTACGAGCAGTACTTC
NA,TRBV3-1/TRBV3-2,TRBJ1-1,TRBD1,CASSQVGGTGVNTEAFF,TGTGCCAGCAGCCAAGTAGGTGGAACAGGGGTGAACACTGAAGCTTTCTTT
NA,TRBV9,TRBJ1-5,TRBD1,CASSVGGQADQPQHF,TGTGCCAGCAGCGTAGGGGGACAGGCAGATCAGCCCCAGCATTTT
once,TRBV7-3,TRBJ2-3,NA,CASSFPQWEVQYF,TGTGCCAGCAGCTTCCCCCAGTGGGAGGTCCAGTATTTT
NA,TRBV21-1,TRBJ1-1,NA,CASSNLETPNTEAFF,TGTGCCAGCAGCAACCTTGAGACTCCGAACACTGAAGCTTTCTTT
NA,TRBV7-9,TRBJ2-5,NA,CASSLVAGVQETQYF,TGTGCCAGCAGCTTAGTCGCAGGGGTCCAAGAGACCCAGTACTTC
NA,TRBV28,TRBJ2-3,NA,CASVAGLLPDTQYF,TGTGCCAGCGTCGCGGGACTTCTCCCAGATACGCAGTATTTT
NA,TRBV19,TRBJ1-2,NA,CASSIVGVDYTF,TGTGCCAGTAGTATCGTAGGGGTGGACTACACCTTC
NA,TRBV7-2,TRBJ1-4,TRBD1,CASSPRTGGTNEKLFF,TGTGCCAGCAGCCCGCGGACAGGGGGAACTAATGAAAAACTGTTTTTT
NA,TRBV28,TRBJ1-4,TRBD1,CASTLGTGGEKLFF,TGTGCCAGCACTCTGGGGACAGGGGGTGAAAAACTGTTTTTT
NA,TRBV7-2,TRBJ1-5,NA,CASSLMAGGNQPQHF,TGTGCCAGCAGCTTGATGGCAGGGGGCAATCAGCCCCAGCATTTT
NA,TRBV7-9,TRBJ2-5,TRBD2,CASSAGLAGGPQETQYF,TGTGCCAGCAGCGCGGGACTAGCGGGAGGTCCCCAAGAGACCCAGTACTTC
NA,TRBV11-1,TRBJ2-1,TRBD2,CASSLDRGVSKNEQFF,TGTGCCAGCAGCTTAGATCGGGGGGTTAGTAAGAATGAGCAGTTCTTC
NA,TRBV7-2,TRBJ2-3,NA,CASSLDLIVTGRATDTQYF,TGTGCCAGCAGCTTAGACTTGATAGTGACAGGAAGAGCGACAGATACGCAGTATTTT
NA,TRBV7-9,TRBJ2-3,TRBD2,CASRRLAGAPTQYF,TGTGCCAGCAGACGACTAGCGGGAGCCCCTACGCAGTATTTT
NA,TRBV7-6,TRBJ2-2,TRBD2,CASSLASGRDPNTGELFF,TGTGCCAGCAGCTTGGCTAGCGGGAGGGACCCGAACACCGGGGAGCTGTTTTTT
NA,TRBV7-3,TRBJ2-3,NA,CASRVSGFSTDTQYF,TGTGCCAGCAGGGTCAGCGGGTTTAGCACAGATACGCAGTATTTT
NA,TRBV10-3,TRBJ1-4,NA,CAISQASASGEKLFF,TGTGCCATCAGCCAAGCTAGCGCATCTGGTGAAAAACTGTTTTTT
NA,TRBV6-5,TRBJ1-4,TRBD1,CASSYDTGGGKLFF,TGTGCCAGCAGTTACGATACAGGGGGCGGAAAACTGTTTTTT
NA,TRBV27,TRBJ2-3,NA,CASSSQYADTQYF,TGTGCCAGCAGTTCACAGTATGCAGATACGCAGTATTTT
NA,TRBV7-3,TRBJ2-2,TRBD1,CASSWGQGDTGELFF,TGTGCCAGCAGCTGGGGACAGGGGGACACCGGGGAGCTGTTTTTT
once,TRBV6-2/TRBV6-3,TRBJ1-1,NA,CASSRSREIFEAFF,TGTGCCAGCAGTCGGAGTAGGGAGATTTTTGAAGCTTTCTTT
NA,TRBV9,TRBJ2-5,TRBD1,CASSAGQGQETQYF,TGTGCCAGCAGCGCCGGACAGGGACAAGAGACCCAGTACTTC
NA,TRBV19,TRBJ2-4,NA,CASSIEGHTGAKNIQYF,TGTGCCAGTAGTATAGAGGGCCATACGGGGGCCAAAAACATTCAGTACTTC
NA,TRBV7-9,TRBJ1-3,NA,CASSPRELSGNTIYF,TGTGCCAGCAGCCCCAGGGAACTCTCTGGAAACACCATATATTTT
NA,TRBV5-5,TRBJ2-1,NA,CASSPPGANEQFF,TGTGCCAGCAGCCCCCCAGGGGCCAATGAGCAGTTCTTC
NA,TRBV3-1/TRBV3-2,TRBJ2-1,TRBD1,CASSQEVLVGAGTDEQFF,TGTGCCAGCAGCCAAGAGGTTCTGGTTGGGGCCGGGACAGATGAGCAGTTCTTC
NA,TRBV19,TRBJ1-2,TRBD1,CASSNPGQGHGYTF,TGTGCCAGTAGTAACCCCGGACAGGGCCATGGCTACACCTTC
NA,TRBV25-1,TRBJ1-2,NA,CASSESTPGNYGYTF,TGTGCCAGCAGTGAATCAACCCCCGGGAACTATGGCTACACCTTC
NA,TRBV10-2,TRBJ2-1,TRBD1,CASTETGINEQFF,TGCGCCAGCACAGAGACAGGGATCAATGAGCAGTTCTTC
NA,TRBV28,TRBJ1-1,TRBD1,CASSSHRGDTEAFF,TGTGCCAGCAGTTCCCACAGGGGGGACACTGAAGCTTTCTTT
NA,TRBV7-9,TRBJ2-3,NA,CASSSPSVRKDTQYF,TGTGCCAGCAGCTCCCCTAGCGTTCGGAAGGATACGCAGTATTTT
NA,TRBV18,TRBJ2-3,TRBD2,CASSPGTTRKSTDTQYF,TGTGCCAGCTCACCAGGGACTACGCGTAAAAGCACAGATACGCAGTATTTT
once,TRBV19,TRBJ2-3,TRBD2,CASSTLAGGIDTQYF,TGTGCCAGTAGTACCCTAGCGGGAGGAATAGATACGCAGTATTTT
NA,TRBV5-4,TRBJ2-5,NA,CASSLRGLVRETQYF,TGTGCCAGCAGCTTGCGGGGACTGGTTCGGGAGACCCAGTACTTC
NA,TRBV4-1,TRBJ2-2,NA,CASSQDFEVPGELFF,TGCGCCAGCAGCCAAGATTTCGAGGTACCCGGGGAGCTGTTTTTT
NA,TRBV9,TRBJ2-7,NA,CASSPTWGDTNYEQYF,TGTGCCAGCAGCCCTACCTGGGGCGACACAAACTACGAGCAGTACTTC
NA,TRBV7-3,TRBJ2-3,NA,CASSSSGTDTQYF,TGTGCCAGCAGCTCCTCGGGCACAGATACGCAGTATTTT
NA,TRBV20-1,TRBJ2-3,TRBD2,CSASPLAGGDTQYF,TGCAGTGCTAGTCCCCTAGCGGGAGGAGATACGCAGTATTTT
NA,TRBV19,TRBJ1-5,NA,CASSGNRLVNQPQHF,TGTGCCAGTAGTGGTAACAGGTTAGTAAATCAGCCCCAGCATTTT
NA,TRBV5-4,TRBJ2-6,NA,CASSFGGTGANVLTF,TGTGCCAGCAGCTTTGGAGGTACTGGGGCCAACGTCCTGACTTTC
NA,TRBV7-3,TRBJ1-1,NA,CASSLGGRESAEAFF,TGTGCCAGCAGCTTGGGCGGGAGAGAGTCGGCTGAAGCTTTCTTT
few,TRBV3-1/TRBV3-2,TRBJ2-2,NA,CASSQYFELFF,TGTGCCAGCAGCCAATATTTCGAGCTGTTTTTT
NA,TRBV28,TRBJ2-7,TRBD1,CASRRTGGSYEQYF,TGTGCCAGCAGGAGGACAGGGGGAAGTTACGAGCAGTACTTC